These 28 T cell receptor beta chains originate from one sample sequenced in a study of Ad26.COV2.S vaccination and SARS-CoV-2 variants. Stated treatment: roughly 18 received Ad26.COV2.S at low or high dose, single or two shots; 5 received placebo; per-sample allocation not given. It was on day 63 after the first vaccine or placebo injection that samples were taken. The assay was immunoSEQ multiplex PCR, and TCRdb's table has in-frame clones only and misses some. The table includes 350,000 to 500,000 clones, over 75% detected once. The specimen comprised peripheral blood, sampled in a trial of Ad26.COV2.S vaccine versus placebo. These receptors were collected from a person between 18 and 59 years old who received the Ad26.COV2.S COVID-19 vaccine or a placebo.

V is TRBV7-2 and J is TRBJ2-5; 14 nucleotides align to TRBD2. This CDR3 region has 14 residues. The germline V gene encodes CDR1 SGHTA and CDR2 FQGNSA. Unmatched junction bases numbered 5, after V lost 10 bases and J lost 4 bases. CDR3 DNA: TGTGCCATCCGACTAGCGGGGGGGGGAGAGACCCAGTACTTC. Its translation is CAIRLAGGGETQYF.

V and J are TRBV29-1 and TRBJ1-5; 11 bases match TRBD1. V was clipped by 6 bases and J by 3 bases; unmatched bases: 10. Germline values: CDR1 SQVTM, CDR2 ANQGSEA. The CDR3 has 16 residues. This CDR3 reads CSVTAGTGGTNQPQHF. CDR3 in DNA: TGCAGCGTCACAGCCGGGACAGGGGGTACCAATCAGCCCCAGCATTTT.

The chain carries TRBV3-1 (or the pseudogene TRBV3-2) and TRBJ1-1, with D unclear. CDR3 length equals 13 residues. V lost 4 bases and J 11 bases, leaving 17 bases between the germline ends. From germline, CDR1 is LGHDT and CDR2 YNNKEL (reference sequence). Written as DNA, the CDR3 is TGTGCCAGCAGCCTCGTGCAACAAAGCGGGGCTTTCTTT. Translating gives CASSLVQQSGAFF.

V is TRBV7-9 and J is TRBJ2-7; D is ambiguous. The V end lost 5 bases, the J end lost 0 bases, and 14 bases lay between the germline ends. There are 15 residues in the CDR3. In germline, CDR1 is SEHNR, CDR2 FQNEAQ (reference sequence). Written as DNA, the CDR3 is TGTGCCAGCAGCGGCGAGCCAGGAAGCTCCTACGAGCAGTACTTC. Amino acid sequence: CASSGEPGSSYEQYF.

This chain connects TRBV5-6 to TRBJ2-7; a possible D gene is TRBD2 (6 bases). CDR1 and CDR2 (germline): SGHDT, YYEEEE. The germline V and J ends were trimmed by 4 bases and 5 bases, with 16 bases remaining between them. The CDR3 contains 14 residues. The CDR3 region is CASSTREIFHEQYF. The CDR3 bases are TGTGCCAGCAGCACCCGGGAGATTTTCCACGAGCAGTACTTC.

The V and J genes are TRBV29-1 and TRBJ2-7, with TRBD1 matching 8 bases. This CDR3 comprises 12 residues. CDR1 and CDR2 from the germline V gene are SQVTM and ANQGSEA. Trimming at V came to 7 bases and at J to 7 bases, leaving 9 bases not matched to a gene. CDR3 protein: CSARTGRWEQYF. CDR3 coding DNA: TGCAGCGCAAGGACAGGGAGGTGGGAGCAGTACTTC.

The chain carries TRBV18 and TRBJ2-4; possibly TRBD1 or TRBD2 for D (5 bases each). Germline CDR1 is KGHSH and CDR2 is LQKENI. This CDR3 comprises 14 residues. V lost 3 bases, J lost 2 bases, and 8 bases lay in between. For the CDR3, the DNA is TGTGCCAGCTCACCCCGGGGCCCCAAAAACATTCAGTACTTC. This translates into CASSPRGPKNIQYF. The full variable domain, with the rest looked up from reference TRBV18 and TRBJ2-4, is NAGVMQNPRHLVRRRGQEARLRCSPMKGHSHVYWYRQLPEEGLKFMVYLQKENIIDESGMPKERFSAEFPKEGPSILRIQQVVRGDSAAYFCASSPRGPKNIQYFGAGTRLSVL.

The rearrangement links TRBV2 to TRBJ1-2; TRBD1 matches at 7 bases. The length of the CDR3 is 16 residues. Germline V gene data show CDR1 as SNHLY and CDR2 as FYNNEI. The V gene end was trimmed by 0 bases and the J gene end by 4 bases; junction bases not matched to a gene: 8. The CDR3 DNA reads TGTGCCAGCAGTGAAGCTCGGGACAGCAAAGTCTATGGCTACACCTTC. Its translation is CASSEARDSKVYGYTF.

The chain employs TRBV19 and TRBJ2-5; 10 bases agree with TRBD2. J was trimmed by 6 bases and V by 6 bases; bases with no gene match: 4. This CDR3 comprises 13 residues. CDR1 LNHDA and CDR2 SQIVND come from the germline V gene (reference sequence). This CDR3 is CASSQLAGKTQYF. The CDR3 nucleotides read TGTGCCAGTAGCCAACTAGCGGGGAAGACCCAGTACTTC.

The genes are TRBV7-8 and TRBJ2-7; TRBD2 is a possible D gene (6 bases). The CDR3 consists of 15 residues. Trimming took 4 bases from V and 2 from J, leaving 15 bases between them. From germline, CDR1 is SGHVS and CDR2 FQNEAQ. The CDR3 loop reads CASSSRRGFAYEQYF. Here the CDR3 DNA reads TGTGCCAGCAGCTCCCGGAGGGGTTTTGCCTACGAGCAGTACTTC.

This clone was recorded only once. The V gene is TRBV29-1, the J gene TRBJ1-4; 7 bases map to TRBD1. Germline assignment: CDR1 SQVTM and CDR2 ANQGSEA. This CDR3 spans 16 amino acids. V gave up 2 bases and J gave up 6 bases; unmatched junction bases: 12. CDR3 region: CSVETPSGTADEKLFF. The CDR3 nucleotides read TGCAGCGTTGAAACCCCCTCCGGGACAGCGGATGAAAAACTGTTTTTT.

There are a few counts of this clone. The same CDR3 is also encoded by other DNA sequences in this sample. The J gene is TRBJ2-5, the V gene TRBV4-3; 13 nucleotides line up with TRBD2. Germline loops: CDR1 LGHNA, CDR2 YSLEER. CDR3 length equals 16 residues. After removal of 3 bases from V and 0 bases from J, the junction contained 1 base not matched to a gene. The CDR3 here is CASSHGLAGDQETQYF. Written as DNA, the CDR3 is TGCGCCAGCAGCCATGGACTAGCGGGGGACCAAGAGACCCAGTACTTC.

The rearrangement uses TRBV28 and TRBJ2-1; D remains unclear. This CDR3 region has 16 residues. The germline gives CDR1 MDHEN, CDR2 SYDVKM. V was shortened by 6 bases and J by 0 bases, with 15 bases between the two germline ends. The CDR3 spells CASSPRPLYSYNEQFF. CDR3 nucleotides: TGTGCCAGCAGCCCCAGGCCACTCTACTCCTACAATGAGCAGTTCTTC.

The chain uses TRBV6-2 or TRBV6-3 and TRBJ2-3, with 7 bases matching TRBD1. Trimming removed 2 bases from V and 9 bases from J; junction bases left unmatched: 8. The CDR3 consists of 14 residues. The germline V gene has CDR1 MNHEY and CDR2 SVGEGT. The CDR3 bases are TGTGCCAGCAGTTACCCAATGGTGGGACAGACGCAGTATTTT. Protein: CASSYPMVGQTQYF.

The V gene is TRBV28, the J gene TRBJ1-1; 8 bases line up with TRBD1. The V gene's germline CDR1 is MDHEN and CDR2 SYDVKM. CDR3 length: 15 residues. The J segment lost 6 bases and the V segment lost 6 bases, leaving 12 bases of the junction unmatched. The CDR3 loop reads CASSPPTGVQAEAFF. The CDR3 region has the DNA TGTGCCAGCAGCCCACCGACAGGGGTTCAGGCTGAAGCTTTCTTT.

The CDR3 sequence is CASSRGSRNQPQHF. For the CDR3, the DNA is TGTGCCAGCAGTAGGGGTAGTCGCAATCAGCCCCAGCATTTT. The rearrangement joins TRBV6-2 or TRBV6-3 to TRBJ1-5, with D perhaps matching TRBD1 (5 bases). Germline V lookup: CDR1 MNHEY, CDR2 SVGEGT. The V gene lost 5 bases and the J gene lost 2 bases, with 10 bases spanning the gap. The CDR3 sequence is 14 residues long.

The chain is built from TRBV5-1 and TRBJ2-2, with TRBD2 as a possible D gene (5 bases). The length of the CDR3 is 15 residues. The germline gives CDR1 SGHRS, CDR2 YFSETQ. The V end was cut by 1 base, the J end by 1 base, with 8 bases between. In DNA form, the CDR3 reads TGCGCCAGCAGCTTGCGGACTGGGAACACCGGGGAGCTGTTTTTT. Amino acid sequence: CASSLRTGNTGELFF. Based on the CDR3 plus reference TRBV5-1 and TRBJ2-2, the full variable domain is KAGVTQTPRYLIKTRGQQVTLSCSPISGHRSVSWYQQTPGQGLQFLFEYFSETQRNKGNFPGRFSGRQFSNSRSEMNVSTLELGDSALYLCASSLRTGNTGELFFGEGSRLTVL.

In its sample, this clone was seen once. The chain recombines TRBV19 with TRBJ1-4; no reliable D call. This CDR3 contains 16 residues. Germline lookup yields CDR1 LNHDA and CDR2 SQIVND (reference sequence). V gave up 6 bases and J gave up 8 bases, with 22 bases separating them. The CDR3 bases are TGTGCCAGTAGCCCGGGCCGGCTTGGGGTGGGGGAAAAACTGTTTTTT. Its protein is CASSPGRLGVGEKLFF.

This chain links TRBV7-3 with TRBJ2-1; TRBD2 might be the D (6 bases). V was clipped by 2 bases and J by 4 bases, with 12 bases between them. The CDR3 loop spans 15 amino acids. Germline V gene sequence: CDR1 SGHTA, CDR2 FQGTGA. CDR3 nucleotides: TGTGCCAGCAGCTTAGAAAGGGCGGGGTACAATGAGCAGTTCTTC. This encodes CASSLERAGYNEQFF. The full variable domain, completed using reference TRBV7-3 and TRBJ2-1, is GAGVSQTPSNKVTEKGKYVELRCDPISGHTALYWYRQSLGQGPEFLIYFQGTGAADDSGLPNDRFFAVRPEGSVSTLKIQRTERGDSAVYLCASSLERAGYNEQFFGPGTRLTVL.

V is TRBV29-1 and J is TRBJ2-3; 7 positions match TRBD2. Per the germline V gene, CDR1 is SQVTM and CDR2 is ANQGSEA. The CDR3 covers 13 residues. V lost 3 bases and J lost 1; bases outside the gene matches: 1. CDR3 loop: CSVDAGGTDTQYF. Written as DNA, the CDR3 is TGCAGCGTTGATGCGGGAGGCACAGATACGCAGTATTTT.

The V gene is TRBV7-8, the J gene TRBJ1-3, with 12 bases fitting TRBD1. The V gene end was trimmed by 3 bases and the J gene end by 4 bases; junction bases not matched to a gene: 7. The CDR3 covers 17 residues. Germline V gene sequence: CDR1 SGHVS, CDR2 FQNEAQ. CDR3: CASSFKGQGAIGNTIYF. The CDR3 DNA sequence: TGTGCCAGCAGCTTCAAGGGACAGGGGGCAATCGGAAACACCATATATTTT.

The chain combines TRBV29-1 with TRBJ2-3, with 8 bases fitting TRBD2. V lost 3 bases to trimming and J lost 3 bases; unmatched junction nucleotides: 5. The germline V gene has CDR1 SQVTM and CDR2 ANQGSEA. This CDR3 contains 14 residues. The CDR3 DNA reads TGCAGCGTTGAGCGGGCGGGGGGAACAGATACGCAGTATTTT. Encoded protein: CSVERAGGTDTQYF.

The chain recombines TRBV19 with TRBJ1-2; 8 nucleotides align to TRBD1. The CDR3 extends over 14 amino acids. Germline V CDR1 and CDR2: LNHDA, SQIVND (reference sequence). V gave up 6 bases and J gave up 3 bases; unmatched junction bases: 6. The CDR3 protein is CASRGTGQYYGYTF. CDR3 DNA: TGTGCCAGTAGAGGGACAGGACAATACTATGGCTACACCTTC.

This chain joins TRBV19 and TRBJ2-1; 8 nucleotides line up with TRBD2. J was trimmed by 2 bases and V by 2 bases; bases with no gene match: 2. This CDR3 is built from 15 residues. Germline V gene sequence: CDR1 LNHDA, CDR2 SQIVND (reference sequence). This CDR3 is CASSITSGPYNEQFF. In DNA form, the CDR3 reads TGTGCCAGTAGTATAACTAGCGGTCCCTACAATGAGCAGTTCTTC.

CDR3 sequence (DNA): TGTGCCAGAGGCGGGGGGAACTCCTACGAGCAGTACTTC. Its protein is CARGGGNSYEQYF. The chain joins TRBV19 to TRBJ2-7, with 8 bases aligning to TRBD2. The germline CDR1 and CDR2 sequences are LNHDA and SQIVND (reference sequence). V lost 9 bases, J lost 0 bases, and 4 bases stayed unmatched. CDR3 length equals 13 residues. Looking up the rest from reference TRBV19 and TRBJ2-7 gives the full variable domain: DGGITQSPKYLFRKEGQNVTLSCEQNLNHDAMYWYRQDPGQGLRLIYYSQIVNDFQKGDIAEGYSVSREKKESFPLTVTSAQKNPTAFYLCARGGGNSYEQYFGPGTRLTVT.

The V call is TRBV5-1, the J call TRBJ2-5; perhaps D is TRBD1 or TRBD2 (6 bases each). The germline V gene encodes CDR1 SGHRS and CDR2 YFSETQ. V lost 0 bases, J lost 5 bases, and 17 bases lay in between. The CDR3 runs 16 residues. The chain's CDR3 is CASSLAGTTGGETQYF. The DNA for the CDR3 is TGCGCCAGCAGCTTGGCAGGGACGACAGGAGGGGAGACCCAGTACTTC.

This chain's CDR3 is CASSLAFMNTEAFF. CDR3 in DNA: TGTGCCAGCAGTTTGGCGTTCATGAACACTGAAGCTTTCTTT. The chain is built from TRBV27 and TRBJ1-1; no firm D call. The CDR3 has 14 residues. Germline V CDR1 and CDR2: MNHEY, SMNVEV (reference sequence). V was trimmed by 3 bases and J by 0 bases, leaving 8 bases between them.

CDR3: CASSPSGGLFLTQETQYF. For the CDR3, the DNA is TGTGCCAGCTCACCTAGCGGGGGGCTTTTCCTTACACAAGAGACCCAGTACTTC. This chain links TRBV18 with TRBJ2-5, with 10 positions matching TRBD2. V lost 3 bases, J lost 2 bases, and 12 bases stayed unmatched. In germline, CDR1 is KGHSH, CDR2 LQKENI. The CDR3 has 18 amino acids.